This T cell receptor beta chain was obtained from a study of blood T cell repertoires in COVID-19. The CDR3 consists of 19 residues. V shed 6 bases, J shed 0 bases, and the junction held 12 bases outside the gene matches. Germline V gives CDR1 MNHEY, CDR2 SMNVEV (reference sequence). Sequencing was performed with immunoSEQ multiplex PCR; in TCRdb, only in-frame clones are kept and a portion is missing. This sample yields hundreds of thousands of clones, of which 85% to 90% are seen a single time; under 0.3% belongs to the top ten. The sequence was collected from a woman aged 18-30 years with acute or convalescent COVID-19. V and J are TRBV27 and TRBJ2-2; 11 positions match TRBD2. Sample: peripheral blood. The CDR3 bases are TGTGCCAGCAGACCATCAGGACTAGCGGGTCCAGCGAACACCGGGGAGCTGTTTTTT. Its translation is CASRPSGLAGPANTGELFF.